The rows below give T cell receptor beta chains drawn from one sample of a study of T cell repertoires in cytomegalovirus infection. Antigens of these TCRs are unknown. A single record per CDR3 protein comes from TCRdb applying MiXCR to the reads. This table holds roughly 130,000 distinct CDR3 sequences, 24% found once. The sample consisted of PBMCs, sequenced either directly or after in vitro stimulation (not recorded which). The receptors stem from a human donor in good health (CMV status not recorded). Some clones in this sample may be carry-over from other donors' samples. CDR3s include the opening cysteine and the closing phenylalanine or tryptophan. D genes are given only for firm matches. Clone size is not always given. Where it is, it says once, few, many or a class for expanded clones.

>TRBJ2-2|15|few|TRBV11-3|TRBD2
TGTGCCAGCAGCTTAGGGACTAGCGTCACCGGGGAGCTGTTTTTT
CASSLGTSVTGELFF
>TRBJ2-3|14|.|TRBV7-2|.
TGTGCCAGCAGCTTTATAGCGATAGCAGATACGCAGTATTTT
CASSFIAIADTQYF
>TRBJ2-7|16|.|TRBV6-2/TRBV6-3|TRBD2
TGTGCCAGCAGTTCGCATACCCTAGCGGGGGCCTACGAGCAGTACTTC
CASSSHTLAGAYEQYF
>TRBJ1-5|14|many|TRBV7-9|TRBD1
TGTGCCAGCAGCCCCGGGACAGGGAATCAGCCCCAGCATTTT
CASSPGTGNQPQHF
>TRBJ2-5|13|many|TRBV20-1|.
TGCAGTGCCAGCCTCCGGGACCAAGAGACCCAGTACTTC
CSASLRDQETQYF
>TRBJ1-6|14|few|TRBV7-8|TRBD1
TGTGCCAGCAGCCCCGACAGGGACGCTACCCCCCTCCACTTT
CASSPDRDATPLHF
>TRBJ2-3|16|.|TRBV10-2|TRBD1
TGCGCCAGCAGTTTACAGGGGGCGGTGGGCACAGATACGCAGTATTTT
CASSLQGAVGTDTQYF
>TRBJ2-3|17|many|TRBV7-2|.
TGTGCCAGCAGCTTAGGAGGGGGGCGGGAACACACAGATACGCAGTATTTT
CASSLGGGREHTDTQYF
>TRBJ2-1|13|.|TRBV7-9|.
TGTGCCAGCAGCCCCGAGGCTCCAGGCGAGCAGTTCTTC
CASSPEAPGEQFF
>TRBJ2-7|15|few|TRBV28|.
TGTGCCAGCAGTTTTCAAAGGGGAGAGACCTACGAGCAGTACTTC
CASSFQRGETYEQYF
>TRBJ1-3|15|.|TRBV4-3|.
TGCGCCAGCAGCCAAGAGGAGGGGTCTGGAAACACCATATATTTT
CASSQEEGSGNTIYF
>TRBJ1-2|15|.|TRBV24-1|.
TGTGCCACCAGTGAGGGGACCGGGGCTAACTATGGCTACACCTTC
CATSEGTGANYGYTF
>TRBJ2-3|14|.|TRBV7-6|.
TGTGCCAGCAGCTTAGGCAGGGAGGTAGATACGCAGTATTTT
CASSLGREVDTQYF
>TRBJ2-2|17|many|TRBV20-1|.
TGCAGTGCCAGGGAAAGGGACCGCCCAAGGAACACCGGGGAGCTGTTTTTT
CSARERDRPRNTGELFF
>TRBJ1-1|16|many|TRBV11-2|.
TGTGCCAGCAGCCCCTTGTTGGGGATTAGGAACACTGAAGCTTTCTTT
CASSPLLGIRNTEAFF
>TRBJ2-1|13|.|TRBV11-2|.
TGTGCCAGCAGCTTAGAAGTAGCAAGTGAGCAGTTCTTC
CASSLEVASEQFF
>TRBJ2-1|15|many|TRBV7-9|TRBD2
TGTGCCAGCAGCTCATGGACTAGCGAGACGAATGAGCAGTTCTTC
CASSSWTSETNEQFF
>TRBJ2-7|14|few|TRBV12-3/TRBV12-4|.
TGTGCCAGCAGTTTTGTAGTCAGCTCCTACGAGCAGTACTTC
CASSFVVSSYEQYF
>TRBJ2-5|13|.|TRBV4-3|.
TGCGCCAGCAGCCGAGCCCCCGCGGAGACCCAGTACTTC
CASSRAPAETQYF
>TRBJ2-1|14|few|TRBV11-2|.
TGTGCCAGCAGCTTAAGTACGGCTTCCAATGAGCAGTTCTTC
CASSLSTASNEQFF
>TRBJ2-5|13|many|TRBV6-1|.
TGTGCCAGCAAAACGGCTAGCCAAGAGACCCAGTACTTC
CASKTASQETQYF
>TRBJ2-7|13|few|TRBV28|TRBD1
TGTGCCAGCAGTCAGACAGGGTCCAACGAGCAGTACTTC
CASSQTGSNEQYF